This is a list of T cell receptor beta chains from one sample in a study of cytomegalovirus exposure and HLA in healthy donors. Method: immunoSEQ multiplex PCR; TCRdb's copy keeps in-frame clones and lacks some. The sample has approximately 130,000 clones; around 77% are singletons. Input material: PBMCs. All receptors come from a man in his forties or fifties in good health and CMV-seronegative. The CDR3 runs from the conserved cysteine through the conserved F or W. A D gene is named only where the DNA matches it firmly. Clone size, where shown, is once, few, many, or a class for clones that have expanded.

cdr3_aa: CASTQNSANEKLFF
cdr3_nt: TGTGCCAGCACCCAAAATTCGGCTAATGAAAAACTGTTTTTT
j_call: TRBJ1-4
v_call: TRBV7-9
d_call: .
clone_size: .

cdr3_aa: CASSPDLAEVYEQYF
cdr3_nt: TGTGCCAGCAGCCCCGATCTAGCGGAGGTCTACGAGCAGTACTTC
j_call: TRBJ2-7
v_call: TRBV5-4
d_call: TRBD2
clone_size: .

cdr3_aa: CASGAKFNYGYTF
cdr3_nt: TGTGCCAGCGGGGCCAAATTCAACTATGGCTACACCTTC
j_call: TRBJ1-2
v_call: TRBV27
d_call: .
clone_size: .

cdr3_aa: CASRTQGHLSYEQYF
cdr3_nt: TGCGCCAGCAGAACCCAGGGACATCTGTCCTACGAGCAGTACTTC
j_call: TRBJ2-7
v_call: TRBV5-1
d_call: .
clone_size: .

cdr3_aa: CASRNRGGGGEKLFF
cdr3_nt: TGTGCCAGCAGAAACCGAGGGGGTGGAGGTGAAAAACTGTTTTTT
j_call: TRBJ1-4
v_call: TRBV6-5
d_call: .
clone_size: .

cdr3_aa: CASSVASSIYNEQFF
cdr3_nt: TGTGCCAGCAGCGTAGCTAGTAGCATATACAATGAGCAGTTCTTC
j_call: TRBJ2-1
v_call: TRBV9
d_call: .
clone_size: .

cdr3_aa: CASSLGPGLAVGETQYF
cdr3_nt: TGTGCCAGCAGCTTAGGCCCGGGACTAGCGGTGGGGGAGACCCAGTACTTC
j_call: TRBJ2-5
v_call: TRBV7-2
d_call: TRBD2
clone_size: .

cdr3_aa: CASSIGAHTDTQYF
cdr3_nt: TGTGCCAGTAGTATAGGGGCTCACACAGATACGCAGTATTTT
j_call: TRBJ2-3
v_call: TRBV19
d_call: .
clone_size: .

cdr3_aa: CACTTGAINEKLFF
cdr3_nt: TGTGCCTGTACGACAGGGGCGATAAATGAAAAACTGTTTTTT
j_call: TRBJ1-4
v_call: TRBV30
d_call: TRBD1
clone_size: .

cdr3_aa: CASSGTVNTEAFF
cdr3_nt: TGTGCCAGCAGTGGGACAGTGAACACTGAAGCTTTCTTT
j_call: TRBJ1-1
v_call: TRBV2
d_call: .
clone_size: few

cdr3_aa: CSVGASGGITDTQYF
cdr3_nt: TGCAGCGTTGGAGCTAGCGGGGGGATCACAGATACGCAGTATTTT
j_call: TRBJ2-3
v_call: TRBV29-1
d_call: TRBD2
clone_size: .

cdr3_aa: CASSLDGAGETQYF
cdr3_nt: TGTGCCAGCAGCTTAGATGGGGCAGGGGAGACCCAGTACTTC
j_call: TRBJ2-5
v_call: TRBV11-2
d_call: .
clone_size: .

cdr3_aa: CASSFRDRANTEAFF
cdr3_nt: TGTGCCAGCAGCTTTAGGGACAGGGCGAACACTGAAGCTTTCTTT
j_call: TRBJ1-1
v_call: TRBV21-1
d_call: .
clone_size: .

cdr3_aa: CASSLAGPPTDTQYF
cdr3_nt: TGTGCCAGCAGCTTGGCTGGGCCGCCCACAGATACGCAGTATTTT
j_call: TRBJ2-3
v_call: TRBV7-2
d_call: .
clone_size: once

cdr3_aa: CASSPGLKEKLFF
cdr3_nt: TGTGCCAGCAGTCCTGGGCTGAAGGAAAAACTGTTTTTT
j_call: TRBJ1-4
v_call: TRBV28
d_call: .
clone_size: .

cdr3_aa: CSVRDRSGSYEQYF
cdr3_nt: TGCAGCGTTAGAGACAGGTCGGGATCCTACGAGCAGTACTTC
j_call: TRBJ2-7
v_call: TRBV29-1
d_call: .
clone_size: .

cdr3_aa: CASHLGLGETQYF
cdr3_nt: TGTGCCAGCCACCTGGGACTAGGCGAGACCCAGTACTTC
j_call: TRBJ2-5
v_call: TRBV2
d_call: TRBD2
clone_size: .

cdr3_aa: CATLASGRITGELFF
cdr3_nt: TGTGCCACCCTTGCTAGCGGGAGAATCACCGGGGAGCTGTTTTTT
j_call: TRBJ2-2
v_call: TRBV15
d_call: TRBD2
clone_size: .

cdr3_aa: CASSQDTEGGYTGELFF
cdr3_nt: TGCGCCAGCAGCCAAGATACCGAGGGAGGATACACCGGGGAGCTGTTTTTT
j_call: TRBJ2-2
v_call: TRBV4-1
d_call: .
clone_size: .

cdr3_aa: CASSEETVVSTEAFF
cdr3_nt: TGTGCCAGCAGTGAAGAGACAGTAGTAAGCACTGAAGCTTTCTTT
j_call: TRBJ1-1
v_call: TRBV2
d_call: .
clone_size: .

cdr3_aa: CASSSGYLAFF
cdr3_nt: TGTGCCAGCAGTAGCGGGTACCTAGCTTTCTTT
j_call: TRBJ1-1
v_call: TRBV28
d_call: .
clone_size: .

cdr3_aa: CASSSPGQGLEEQYF
cdr3_nt: TGTGCCAGCAGTTCCCCGGGACAGGGGCTGGAGGAGCAGTACTTC
j_call: TRBJ2-7
v_call: TRBV6-6
d_call: TRBD1
clone_size: .

cdr3_aa: CASSSGPGANVLTF
cdr3_nt: TGTGCCAGCAGCTCAGGGCCTGGGGCCAACGTCCTGACTTTC
j_call: TRBJ2-6
v_call: TRBV5-4
d_call: .
clone_size: .

cdr3_aa: CASSSRTSGRAGEQFF
cdr3_nt: TGTGCCAGCAGCTCGCGCACTAGCGGGAGGGCTGGGGAGCAGTTCTTC
j_call: TRBJ2-1
v_call: TRBV5-4
d_call: TRBD2
clone_size: .

cdr3_aa: CASSRFLGREGLDTQYF
cdr3_nt: TGTGCCAGCAGCCGTTTCCTTGGGCGGGAGGGCCTAGATACGCAGTATTTT
j_call: TRBJ2-3
v_call: TRBV28
d_call: TRBD2
clone_size: once

cdr3_aa: CASRPGQRDTGELFF
cdr3_nt: TGCGCCAGCAGACCGGGACAGCGCGACACCGGGGAGCTGTTTTTT
j_call: TRBJ2-2
v_call: TRBV5-1
d_call: TRBD1
clone_size: .

cdr3_aa: CASSEGARNQPQHF
cdr3_nt: TGTGCCAGCTCCGAGGGGGCTCGCAATCAGCCCCAGCATTTT
j_call: TRBJ1-5
v_call: TRBV18
d_call: TRBD1
clone_size: once

cdr3_aa: CASSTLLAGSPYEQYF
cdr3_nt: TGTGCCAGTAGTACCCTGTTGGCAGGGTCGCCCTACGAGCAGTACTTC
j_call: TRBJ2-7
v_call: TRBV19
d_call: .
clone_size: .

cdr3_aa: CASSEEGGLSNQPQHF
cdr3_nt: TGTGCCAGCAGTGAAGAAGGAGGCCTTAGCAATCAGCCCCAGCATTTT
j_call: TRBJ1-5
v_call: TRBV2
d_call: .
clone_size: .

cdr3_aa: CASSWTSGYSYNEQFF
cdr3_nt: TGCGCCAGCAGTTGGACTAGCGGGTACTCCTACAATGAGCAGTTCTTC
j_call: TRBJ2-1
v_call: TRBV23-1
d_call: TRBD2
clone_size: .

cdr3_aa: CASSSTSAPNTGELFF
cdr3_nt: TGTGCCAGCAGCTCTACTAGCGCCCCTAACACCGGGGAGCTGTTTTTT
j_call: TRBJ2-2
v_call: TRBV7-6
d_call: TRBD2
clone_size: few

cdr3_aa: CAWSVLQGRNTEAFF
cdr3_nt: TGTGCCTGGAGTGTACTCCAGGGGAGGAACACTGAAGCTTTCTTT
j_call: TRBJ1-1
v_call: TRBV30
d_call: .
clone_size: .

cdr3_aa: CASSARGRGDTQYF
cdr3_nt: TGCGCCAGCAGCGCCCGAGGGCGGGGTGATACGCAGTATTTT
j_call: TRBJ2-3
v_call: TRBV5-1
d_call: .
clone_size: .

cdr3_aa: CASKEEATGELFF
cdr3_nt: TGCGCCAGCAAGGAGGAGGCCACCGGGGAGCTGTTTTTT
j_call: TRBJ2-2
v_call: TRBV10-2
d_call: .
clone_size: .

cdr3_aa: CSARDSPQKPYEQYF
cdr3_nt: TGCAGCGCTCGGGACAGCCCACAGAAACCCTACGAGCAGTACTTC
j_call: TRBJ2-7
v_call: TRBV29-1
d_call: TRBD1
clone_size: once

cdr3_aa: CASSSGLAGADTQYF
cdr3_nt: TGTGCCAGCAGCTCGGGACTAGCGGGAGCAGATACGCAGTATTTT
j_call: TRBJ2-3
v_call: TRBV5-4
d_call: TRBD2
clone_size: .

cdr3_aa: CAISGAGTSQETQYF
cdr3_nt: TGTGCCATCAGTGGCGCCGGGACAAGCCAAGAGACCCAGTACTTC
j_call: TRBJ2-5
v_call: TRBV10-3
d_call: .
clone_size: .

cdr3_aa: CASSASGRGGNEQFF
cdr3_nt: TGCGCCAGCAGTGCAAGCGGAAGGGGGGGCAATGAGCAGTTCTTC
j_call: TRBJ2-1
v_call: TRBV10-2
d_call: .
clone_size: .

cdr3_aa: CASSETGLDGYTF
cdr3_nt: TGTGCCAGCAGTGAGACAGGGCTTGATGGCTACACCTTC
j_call: TRBJ1-2
v_call: TRBV6-1
d_call: TRBD1
clone_size: few

cdr3_aa: CASSANRDYEQYF
cdr3_nt: TGTGCCAGCAGCGCCAACCGGGACTACGAGCAGTACTTC
j_call: TRBJ2-7
v_call: TRBV7-8
d_call: .
clone_size: .

cdr3_aa: CASSVDRDEQYF
cdr3_nt: TGTGCCAGCAGTGTGGACAGGGACGAGCAGTACTTC
j_call: TRBJ2-7
v_call: TRBV5-6
d_call: TRBD1
clone_size: .

cdr3_aa: CASSTGGGGANVLTF
cdr3_nt: TGTGCCAGCAGCACAGGGGGCGGTGGGGCCAACGTCCTGACTTTC
j_call: TRBJ2-6
v_call: TRBV28
d_call: TRBD1
clone_size: .

cdr3_aa: CASSPLGRRSTGELFF
cdr3_nt: TGTGCCAGCAGCCCACTAGGGCGGAGGAGTACCGGGGAGCTGTTTTTT
j_call: TRBJ2-2
v_call: TRBV11-2
d_call: .
clone_size: .

cdr3_aa: CASSSIRDRNSGYTF
cdr3_nt: TGTGCCAGCAGTTCCATAAGGGACAGAAACTCTGGCTACACCTTC
j_call: TRBJ1-2
v_call: TRBV27
d_call: TRBD1
clone_size: .

cdr3_aa: CASSPPSGLGTNRGGYTF
cdr3_nt: TGTGCCAGCAGTCCCCCAAGTGGGTTGGGTACGAACCGGGGGGGCTACACCTTC
j_call: TRBJ1-2
v_call: TRBV25-1
d_call: .
clone_size: .

cdr3_aa: CASKRGRLLYYGYTF
cdr3_nt: TGCGCCAGCAAAAGGGGTAGGTTATTGTACTATGGCTACACCTTC
j_call: TRBJ1-2
v_call: TRBV23-1
d_call: .
clone_size: few

cdr3_aa: CASSSPGLAGRRSETQYF
cdr3_nt: TGTGCCAGCAGCTCCCCAGGACTAGCGGGACGACGGTCAGAGACCCAGTACTTC
j_call: TRBJ2-5
v_call: TRBV11-2
d_call: TRBD2
clone_size: .

cdr3_aa: CASKPREAREKLFF
cdr3_nt: TGTGCCAGCAAACCGCGGGAGGCTCGTGAAAAACTGTTTTTT
j_call: TRBJ1-4
v_call: TRBV2
d_call: .
clone_size: .

cdr3_aa: CASSEAQGYEAFF
cdr3_nt: TGTGCCAGCAGTGAAGCGCAGGGGTATGAAGCTTTCTTT
j_call: TRBJ1-1
v_call: TRBV2
d_call: .
clone_size: few

cdr3_aa: CASGLTRNTGELFF
cdr3_nt: TGTGCCAGCGGACTGACTAGAAACACCGGGGAGCTGTTTTTT
j_call: TRBJ2-2
v_call: TRBV2
d_call: .
clone_size: few

cdr3_aa: CASSGETGGITEAFF
cdr3_nt: TGTGCCAGCAGCGGGGAGACGGGGGGTATCACTGAAGCTTTCTTT
j_call: TRBJ1-1
v_call: TRBV2
d_call: .
clone_size: .